The entry below describes one T cell receptor (beta chain). The target antigen is unknown. This entry belongs to a study of Tregs in tolerant kidney transplant recipients. The V and J ends lost 0 bases and 6 bases respectively, with 5 bases between them. Looked up from germline, CDR1 is SEHNR and CDR2 is FQNEAQ (reference sequence). The CDR3 is 13 amino acids. The protocol was immunoSEQ multiplex PCR, while the TCRdb copy is restricted to in-frame clones and leaves out a portion. The sample holds under 90,000 clones, around nine tenths seen once. Recipients received nonmyeloablative bone marrow transplants from related graft donors, with transient mixed chimerism. Study-wide points: No direct test of biological reproducibility was done here.

The TCR comes from a human patient who received a combined kidney and bone marrow transplant. These T cells may partly come from the graft donor. The chain is built from TRBV7-9 and TRBJ2-2, with a weak D call TRBD2 (5 bases). This specimen consisted of CD4+ T cells from blood (PBMCs), obtained 24 months after the transplant. This CDR3 is CASSLASAGELFF. CDR3 sequence (DNA): TGTGCCAGCAGCTTAGCTAGCGCCGGGGAGCTGTTTTTT.